This record covers a single TCR beta chain. The antigen remains unidentified. CDR3 length: 16 amino acids. CDR1 and CDR2 from the germline V gene are SNHLY and FYNNEI. Trimming took 0 bases from V and 4 from J, leaving 15 bases between them. The PCR was carried out with 60 Vbeta primers and 13 Jbeta primers. Sequencing was performed with immunoSEQ multiplex PCR; in TCRdb, only in-frame clones are kept and a portion is missing. The sample consists of 90,000 to 120,000 clones, around two thirds of them appearing once. This specimen belongs to a study of cytomegalovirus exposure and HLA in healthy donors. Overall study findings and caveats: Accurate HLA-A and HLA-B prediction from TCR beta sequences was reported for most subjects.

This clonotype originated in a middle-aged woman in good health and CMV-seropositive. The sequenced sample consisted of PBMCs. This sequence joins TRBV2 and TRBJ1-2; a possible D gene is TRBD1 (5 bases). This chain's CDR3 is CASSEAGQAKGYGYTF. In nucleotides, the CDR3 is TGTGCCAGCAGTGAAGCGGGGCAGGCCAAGGGCTATGGCTACACCTTC.